The 18 T cell receptor beta chains given below trace back to one sample, sequenced in a study of shared clonotypes between healthy human individuals. TCRdb keeps only in-frame clones here, not all; method: immunoSEQ multiplex PCR. The sample has about 2.3 million clones, 90% to 95% seen once; the top ten hold under 0.45%. Sequencing used naive CD4+ T cells from PBMCs. Subset: CD45RA+ positively selected. Every receptor here comes from a man aged 18 to 30 in good health. Some clones in this sample may be carry-over from other donors' samples.

The chain joins TRBV10-2 to TRBJ1-2; D unclear. Germline assignment: CDR1 WSHSY and CDR2 SAAADI. V lost 4 bases to trimming and J lost 5 bases, with 11 bases between them. The CDR3 spans 13 residues. CDR3 DNA sequence: TGCGCCAGCAGTGTTCCAGATAGTTATGGCTACACCTTC. It specifies CASSVPDSYGYTF.

Only one count was recorded for this clone. The chain recombines TRBV4-2 with TRBJ1-2, with D unresolved. This CDR3 is 16 amino acids long. V was shortened by 1 base and J by 2 bases, with 14 bases between the two germline ends. Germline loops: CDR1 LGHNA, CDR2 YNFKEQ. The chain's CDR3 is CASSQAATTANYGYTF. The CDR3 nucleotides are TGTGCCAGCAGCCAAGCAGCCACGACGGCCAACTATGGCTACACCTTC.

The V and J genes are TRBV28 and TRBJ1-2; no clear D. The CDR3 runs 12 residues. Trimming pared 8 bases from V and 5 bases from J, leaving 12 bases between. Germline V gives CDR1 MDHEN, CDR2 SYDVKM. In DNA, the CDR3 is TGTGCCAGCCGACGACTGCCATATGGCTACACCTTC. Its protein is CASRRLPYGYTF.

The chain couples TRBV4-3 to TRBJ1-1; perhaps TRBD1 as D (5 bases). This CDR3 comprises 16 residues. Per the germline V gene, CDR1 is LGHNA and CDR2 is YSLEER. The ends were cut back, 1 base at V and 3 bases at J, with 15 bases in the middle. The CDR3 is CASSQAPGLLDTEAFF. In DNA form, the CDR3 reads TGCGCCAGCAGCCAAGCTCCAGGGCTGTTGGACACTGAAGCTTTCTTT.

V and J are TRBV27 and TRBJ2-1; D not resolved. CDR3 size: 17 residues. The germline V and J ends were trimmed by 0 bases and 3 bases, with 15 bases remaining between them. From germline, CDR1 is MNHEY and CDR2 SMNVEV (reference sequence). CDR3 residues: CASSLSSASYLYNEQFF. The CDR3 DNA follows: TGTGCCAGCAGTTTATCGAGTGCATCCTACCTCTACAATGAGCAGTTCTTC.

In this sample, this clone turned up once. The CDR3 nucleotides are TGTGCCAGCAGCGTAGAAGGGGCGCTCCACAATGAGCAGTTCTTC. Translation gives CASSVEGALHNEQFF. This sequence joins TRBV9 and TRBJ2-1, with a possible D match to TRBD1 (5 bases). This CDR3 has 15 amino acids. Per the germline V gene, CDR1 is SGDLS and CDR2 is YYNGEE. V lost 0 bases and J lost 5, with 12 bases in between.

This chain uses TRBV2 with TRBJ2-1; 12 bases are a match to TRBD2. Germline V gene lookup returns CDR1 SNHLY and CDR2 FYNNEI. This CDR3 is built from 17 residues. With V trimmed by 5 bases and J by 2 bases, 7 bases remained unmatched. The CDR3 region has the DNA TGTGCCAGCAGTCCACCTAGCGGGAGGGTGGCCTACAATGAGCAGTTCTTC. Encoded protein: CASSPPSGRVAYNEQFF.

Worth noting for this clone: Different DNA sequences within this sample yield the same CDR3. The CDR3 is CASSRTGTGANVLTF. For the CDR3, the DNA is TGTGCCAGCAGTAGAACAGGGACTGGGGCCAACGTCCTGACTTTC. The gene calls are TRBV6-5 and TRBJ2-6, with a tentative D call TRBD1 (6 bases). This CDR3 contains 15 residues. Looked up from germline, CDR1 is MNHEY and CDR2 is SVGAGI. Trimming pared 5 bases from V and 2 bases from J, leaving 10 bases between.

The rearrangement joins TRBV5-1 to TRBJ2-2, with 10 bases that match TRBD1. V gave up 0 bases and J gave up 8 bases; unmatched junction bases: 7. Germline-derived CDR1 and CDR2 are SGHRS and YFSETQ. This CDR3 spans 16 amino acids. CDR3 amino acids: CASSLVPGQGTGELFF. The CDR3 DNA follows: TGCGCCAGCAGCTTGGTCCCGGGACAGGGGACGGGGGAGCTGTTTTTT.

The V call is TRBV5-1, the J call TRBJ2-2; 12 bases are a match to TRBD2. V shed 6 bases, J shed 8 bases, and the junction held 8 bases outside the gene matches. The germline V gene encodes CDR1 SGHRS and CDR2 YFSETQ. The CDR3 has 15 amino acids. The CDR3, as DNA: TGCGCCAGCACCCAAGGACTAGCGGGACCGGGGGAGCTGTTTTTT. Its translation: CASTQGLAGPGELFF.

CDR3: CASSRNHRTAANEKLFF. DNA of the CDR3: TGTGCCAGCAGCCGGAACCACCGGACTGCGGCTAATGAAAAACTGTTTTTT. The chain joins TRBV5-4 to TRBJ1-4; no clear D gene. The CDR3 is 17 residues long. Germline V gene lookup returns CDR1 SGHNT and CDR2 YYREEE (reference sequence). V shed 4 bases and J shed 3 bases, with 19 bases lying between them.

The chain has TRBV28 and TRBJ2-1; a possible D gene is TRBD1 (6 bases). The V end lost 9 bases, the J end lost 0 bases, and 18 bases lay between the germline ends. This CDR3 has 16 residues. Germline V gives CDR1 MDHEN, CDR2 SYDVKM. The CDR3 spells CASHNRVTSSYNEQFF. CDR3 nucleotides: TGTGCCAGTCACAACAGGGTTACGAGCTCCTACAATGAGCAGTTCTTC.

To note about this clone: A much larger clone is a single base away; this may be a read error. The V gene is TRBV9, the J gene TRBJ1-1, with D possibly matching TRBD1 (5 bases). V lost 4 bases and J lost 1, with 8 bases in between. The CDR3 extends over 13 amino acids. Looked up from germline, CDR1 is SGDLS and CDR2 is YYNGEE. CDR3 in amino acids: CASSFDRNTEAFF. Here the CDR3 DNA reads TGTGCCAGCAGCTTTGACAGGAACACTGAAGCTTTCTTT.

This rearrangement joins TRBV4-1 to TRBJ2-7; D is possibly TRBD2 (6 bases). The CDR3 consists of 15 residues. The ends were cut back, 1 base at V and 4 bases at J, with 14 bases in the middle. Germline loops: CDR1 MGHRA, CDR2 YSYEKL. The CDR3: CASSQVGAGRYEQYF. The CDR3 region has the DNA TGCGCCAGCAGCCAAGTCGGTGCGGGAAGGTACGAGCAGTACTTC.

The chain uses TRBV11-1 and TRBJ1-1; D unresolved. Germline lookup yields CDR1 SGHAT and CDR2 FQDESV (reference sequence). V lost 5 bases and J 7 bases, leaving 14 bases between the germline ends. The CDR3 is 13 residues long. CDR3 protein: CASSPSPAIEAFF. As DNA, the CDR3 is TGTGCCAGCAGCCCGAGCCCAGCGATTGAAGCTTTCTTT.

This clone has a single count. The V gene is TRBV5-1, the J gene TRBJ1-5, with 10 bases fitting TRBD1. Germline CDR1 is SGHRS and CDR2 is YFSETQ. With V trimmed by 0 bases and J by 5 bases, 5 bases remained unmatched. CDR3 length equals 16 residues. DNA of the CDR3: TGCGCCAGCAGCTTGGAGCCGGGACAGGGGTATCAGCCCCAGCATTTT. This encodes CASSLEPGQGYQPQHF. The whole variable domain, filled in from reference TRBV5-1 and TRBJ1-5, reads KAGVTQTPRYLIKTRGQQVTLSCSPISGHRSVSWYQQTPGQGLQFLFEYFSETQRNKGNFPGRFSGRQFSNSRSEMNVSTLELGDSALYLCASSLEPGQGYQPQHFGDGTRLSIL.

This sequence joins TRBV6-6 and TRBJ1-2; the match to TRBD1 covers 8 bases. The CDR3 is made up of 14 amino acids. Germline values: CDR1 MNHNY, CDR2 SVGAGI (reference sequence). J gave up 2 bases and V 2 bases, and 1 base lay outside the gene matches. The CDR3 DNA reads TGTGCCAGCAGTTACGGACAGGGCAACTATGGCTACACCTTC. Encoded protein: CASSYGQGNYGYTF.

CDR3 nucleotides: TGTGCCAGCAGCCCAGACGGCAATCAGCCCCAGCATTTT. Translation: CASSPDGNQPQHF. The genes are TRBV7-2 and TRBJ1-5; D uncertain. Between the trimmed V and J ends, which lost 5 bases and 2 bases, there was a span of 7 bases. In germline, CDR1 is SGHTA, CDR2 FQGNSA. The CDR3 is 13 residues long.